A selection of T cell receptor beta chains follows, all from one sample in a study of T cell changes during pregnancy in multiple sclerosis. TCRdb's table, derived via immunoSEQ multiplex PCR, lists solely in-frame clones and lacks some. The data show 30,000 or so clones, with 75% to 95% seen just once and 5% to 7.5% held by the top ten. The source material was CD8+ T cells from peripheral blood mononuclear cells, sampled before pregnancy. These receptors were collected from a female donor with multiple sclerosis, enrolled in a pregnancy study. CDR3s include the opening cysteine and the closing phenylalanine or tryptophan. The order of the fields is V gene, CDR3 length, J gene, CDR3 protein.

TRBV11-3	17	TRBJ2-1	CASSLVERGDSYNEQFF
TRBV7-3	14	TRBJ2-1	CASSLSVGVSEQFF
TRBV6-6	15	TRBJ2-7	CASSDPLAGWGEQYF
TRBV5-1	15	TRBJ2-2	CASSLGDRDTGELFF
TRBV5-4	11	TRBJ2-7	CAILLGGEQYF
TRBV11-2	17	TRBJ2-1	CASSLVAAGASYNEQFF
TRBV28	12	TRBJ2-7	CAATGDSYEQYF
TRBV27	13	TRBJ2-7	CASGGVNSYEQYF
TRBV2	13	TRBJ1-1	CASDWSGGPEAFF
TRBV21-1	15	TRBJ2-7	CASSKAEGADDEQYF
TRBV7-9	15	TRBJ1-2	CASSLWGRTVEGYTF
TRBV6-5	14	TRBJ1-6	CASIGLGSHSPLHF
TRBV7-2	17	TRBJ2-7	CASSSTINRDSSYEQYF
TRBV7-9	16	TRBJ1-4	CASSERDSATNEKLFF
TRBV13	14	TRBJ2-7	CASSLSLNPYEQYF
TRBV4-3	16	TRBJ2-4	CASSQEEGSGSNIQYF
TRBV5-1	13	TRBJ1-1	CASSFSGNTEAFF
TRBV5-1	15	TRBJ2-1	CASSLDLSSYNEQFF
TRBV9	13	TRBJ2-2	CASSVIAAGELFF
TRBV6-1	15	TRBJ1-1	CASRDRQGARTEAFF
TRBV7-6	15	TRBJ2-1	CASSLDRDPYNEQFF
TRBV30	14	TRBJ2-1	CAWSPSNLYNEQFF
TRBV30	13	TRBJ2-1	CAWTETSYNEQFF
TRBV28	14	TRBJ2-5	CASSSDRPQETQYF
TRBV7-9	18	TRBJ2-1	CASSPPVGESRTYNEQFF
TRBV19	15	TRBJ2-3	CASSIFRGSTDTQYF
TRBV27	14	TRBJ1-1	CASSLQGVNTEAFF
TRBV7-3	16	TRBJ2-3	CASSKILAGGFDTQYF
TRBV4-2	15	TRBJ1-2	CASSHPGVDNYGYTF
TRBV5-1	16	TRBJ2-5	CASSLKWEGLGETQYF
TRBV2	14	TRBJ1-5	CASRGQGSNQPQHF